This T cell receptor beta chain was captured by sequencing in a study of blood T cell repertoires in COVID-19 (dated by TCRdb to between 2020 and 2021). General notes on the study: The collaborator samples originated in the United States, Italy and Spain and spanned the acute and convalescent phases of COVID-19. HLA class I and class II types, where available, came from metadata supplied by the sample provider rather than from assay-based typing. Samples came from the ongoing ImmuneRACE study (first 160 participants) plus 1,254 subjects from 6 global collaborators. The repertoires were released in a freely available public database meant as a resource for research on the immune response to SARS-CoV-2. A de-identified subject ID, COVID-19 status, age in years and sex were almost always included in the sample metadata. Deeply sampled blood TCRbeta repertoires from subjects exposed to, actively infected with, or recovered from COVID-19 were included in the dataset. The material from the prospective study consisted of cDNA or gDNA derived from T cells, B-cell-depleted T cells, or PBMCs. The study at large found these results: How much clinical and demographic metadata was included differed by source and by participant, and the metadata was provided uncurated.

TCRbeta CDR3 regions were amplified from genomic DNA using the immunoSEQ Assay, a bias-controlled multiplex PCR. The published analysis was carried out like this. The number of nucleated cells in each sample was estimated from the amplification of reference gene primers within the assay. To quantify the absolute abundance of each unique TCRbeta CDR3 rearrangement, sequence reads were collapsed and filtered. For each sample, productive Simpson clonality was calculated by taking the square root of Simpson's diversity index across productive rearrangements. TCRdb took over this immuneACCESS table, retaining in-frame rearrangements with V and J assigned. Such tables are incomplete; in checked studies, under half of the missing clones stem from an unresolved V gene, and the remainder is unexplained. That table supplies the V and J calls and clone size; D and trimming were determined from the DNA. This sample holds some 180,000 clones; 65% to 85% were observed only once. About 3.3% of the sample lies in the top ten.

Comments on this clone: Its specific antigen is unknown. Per-base quality was not reported, and no clone a single base away is much larger than it.

In the prospective study, participants were roughly 18 to 89 years old, resided in 20 to 30 geographic areas of the United States, and were enrolled through a virtual design. In the prospective study, cohorts were assigned on the basis of participant-reported clinical history obtained from a screening survey and a study questionnaire. Exposed participants had been in contact, within 2 weeks of entering the study, with a person who had a PCR-confirmed or clinician-diagnosed case of COVID-19. Each participant in the prospective study had whole blood, serum and a nasopharyngeal or oropharyngeal swab collected by mobile phlebotomists. Over a roughly 2-month period, participants in the prospective study had the option of providing additional blood draws and questionnaires. Prospective study blood samples were shipped either frozen or at room temperature before DNA extraction. This TCR was recovered from a woman aged 30 to 39 who had been exposed to COVID-19. Sequenced: PBMCs or T cells enriched from blood (not recorded which).

The DNA sequence is given as TGTGCCAGCAGTGAACAGGGGAGAGACTATGGCTACACCTTC. It encodes CASSEQGRDYGYTF. The sequence is built from TRBV2 and TRBJ1-2, with TRBD1 tentatively as D gene (6 bases match). V and J lose 2 bases and 3 bases, and a span of 10 bases separates them. CDR1 is given as SNHLY and CDR2 as FYNNEI, both from the germline V gene. The cysteine opens and the phenylalanine closes a CDR3 of 14 amino acids. Here the CDR3 DNA is all that survives: 42 bases in frame from base 1.